The clone carrying this T cell receptor (beta chain) occurred many times. The antigen remains unidentified. Germline lookup yields CDR1 SGHRS and CDR2 YFSETQ. The CDR3 contains 15 residues. V was clipped by 5 bases and J by 0 bases, with 9 bases between them. These data are taken from a study of Graves' ophthalmopathy and Graves' hyperthyroidism. Study-wide background: There was a collection of peripheral blood at initial diagnosis, before any treatment. General observations from the study: For separating ophthalmopathy from stable hyperthyroidism, a 13-signature model gave 85% to 90% sensitivity and roughly 79% specificity. Also, most clonotypes expanded in the thyroid above 0.001 frequency appeared in blood.

CAS ≥3, NOSPECS ≥4, moderate-to-severe activity and duration under 3 months marked donors with ophthalmopathy. TCR beta CDR3 amplification used RNA transcripts. First-round RT-PCR employed HTBI primers, with a second-round multiplex PCR after it. TCRdb re-called the multiplex PCR reads through MiXCR, storing one row per CDR3 protein. Here the sample spans 350,000 to 400,000 distinct CDR3 sequences, approximately 16% being singletons. The rearrangement links TRBV5-1 to TRBJ2-6; tentatively, D is TRBD1 or TRBD2 (5 bases each). Sample: peripheral blood. This TCR was recovered from a young woman with Graves' ophthalmopathy. The chain's CDR3 is CASSPGPSGANVLTF. CDR3 in DNA: TGCGCCAGCAGTCCGGGGCCCTCTGGGGCCAACGTCCTGACTTTC.